This record concerns one TCR beta chain sequence. What it binds is not known. TCRdb keeps only in-frame clones here, not all; method: immunoSEQ multiplex PCR. This sample has 25,000 to 35,000 clones, with roughly 90% found just once. This entry belongs to a study of OX40 agonist ivuxolimab in advanced cancers. Study outcomes and limitations: In the expanded peripheral T cells, antigen specificity was never determined.

CDR3 length: 13 amino acids. The V end was cut by 2 bases, the J end by 1 base, with 6 bases between. Germline loops: CDR1 MGHDK, CDR2 SYGVNS. Blood samples were obtained at baseline, cycle 4 day 1, and cycle 7 day 1. The chain has TRBV25-1 and TRBJ2-7; D is perhaps TRBD2 (6 bases). The origin of this receptor is an adult with an advanced solid tumor such as melanoma, head and neck, liver or kidney cancer. The source material was CD4+ or CD8+ T cells sorted from blood, sampled in a trial of the OX40 agonist ivuxolimab. The CDR3 loop is CASSEGTSYEQYF. CDR3 DNA sequence: TGTGCCAGCAGTGAAGGGACTTCCTACGAGCAGTACTTC.